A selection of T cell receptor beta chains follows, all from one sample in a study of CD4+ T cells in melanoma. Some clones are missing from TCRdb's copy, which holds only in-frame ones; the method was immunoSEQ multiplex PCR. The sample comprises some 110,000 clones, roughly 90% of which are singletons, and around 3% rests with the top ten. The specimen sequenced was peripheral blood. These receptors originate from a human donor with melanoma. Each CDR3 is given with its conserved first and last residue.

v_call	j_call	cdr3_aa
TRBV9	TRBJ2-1	CASSPDSGAGHNEQFF
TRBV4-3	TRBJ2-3	CASSRGAGGRGDTQYF
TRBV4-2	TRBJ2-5	CASSRVLGEETQYF
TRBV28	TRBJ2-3	CASRGSRKREDTDTQYF
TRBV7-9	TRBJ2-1	CASSSERGSYNEQFF
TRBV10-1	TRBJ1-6	CASREDDQSSYNSPLHF
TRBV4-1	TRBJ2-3	CASSQPGQGSDTQYF
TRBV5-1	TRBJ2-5	CASSVAGIQETQYF
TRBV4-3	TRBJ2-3	CASSPDQGRRATDTQYF
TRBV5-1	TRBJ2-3	CASSLRGGEDTQYF
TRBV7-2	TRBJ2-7	CASSLVGQRQGPQYF
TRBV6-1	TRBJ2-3	CASSEMINTDTQYF
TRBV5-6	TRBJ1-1	CASSPQTGGDTEAFF
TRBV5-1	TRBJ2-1	CASSLARGSYNEQFF
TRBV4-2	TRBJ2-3	CASSPWTGGTDTQYF
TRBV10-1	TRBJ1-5	CASSESKDRVSNQPQHF
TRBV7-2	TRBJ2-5	CASSLGVVGQETQYF
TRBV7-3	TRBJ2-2	CASSPRSSAGELFF
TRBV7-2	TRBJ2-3	CASSSAGGPQYSGYF
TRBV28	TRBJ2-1	CASSLPLGGPREQFF
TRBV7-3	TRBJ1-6	CASSANSYNSPLHF
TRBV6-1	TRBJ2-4	CASSERYFVQNIQYF
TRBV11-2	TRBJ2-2	CASSFRGSNGELFF
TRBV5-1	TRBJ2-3	CASARTSGTDTQYF
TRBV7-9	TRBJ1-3	CASSFGKGNTIYF
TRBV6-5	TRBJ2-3	CASSYSPDSSTDTQYF
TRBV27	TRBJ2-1	CASSPLRPGNEQFF
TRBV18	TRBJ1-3	CASSPRPGPGDTIYF
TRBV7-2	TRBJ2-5	CASSTQLAGGETQYF
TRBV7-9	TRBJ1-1	CASSLALRQGANTEAFF
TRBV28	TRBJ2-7	CASSLFLAGAYEQYF
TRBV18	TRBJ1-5	CASSPSVRGGGNQPQHF
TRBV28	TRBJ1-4	CASTRGGTNEKLFF
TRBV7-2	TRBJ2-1	CASSGGPKSYNEQFF
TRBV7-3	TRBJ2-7	CASSSGLASGEQYF
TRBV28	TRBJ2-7	CASLRGGSYEQYF
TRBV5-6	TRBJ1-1	CASSLELGTLNTEAFF
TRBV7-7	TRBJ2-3	CASSLQGTDTQYF
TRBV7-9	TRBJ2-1	CASSTGTGGYNEQFF
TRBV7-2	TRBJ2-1	CASSSRGLYNEQFF
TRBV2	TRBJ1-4	CASTIRGQGEKLFF
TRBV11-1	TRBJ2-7	CASSFSGGAYEQYF